The rows below give T cell receptor beta chains drawn from one sample of a study of T cell responses to AZD1222 COVID-19 vaccine. Assay used: immunoSEQ multiplex PCR; TCRdb lists only in-frame clones, some missing. The sample includes 95,000 to 150,000 clones, approximately 85% of them seen just once. The sample here was peripheral blood, taken on day 0 of AZD1222 vaccination. The receptors stem from an adult in good health. CDR3s include the opening cysteine and the closing phenylalanine or tryptophan. The D gene is left open where the match is weak. Expanded clones get a size class; other rows say once, few or many, or leave the size out.

clone size,V gene,CDR3 length,D gene,J gene,CDR3 DNA,CDR3 protein
few,TRBV4-3,15,.,TRBJ2-7,TGCGCCAGCAGCCAAGGTGCTGATCCGGACTACGAGCAGTACTTC,CASSQGADPDYEQYF
.,TRBV11-3,14,TRBD2,TRBJ2-2,TGTGCCAGCCCTTCCGGGGGGTACACCGGGGAGCTGTTTTTT,CASPSGGYTGELFF
.,TRBV2,13,.,TRBJ1-6,TGTGCCAGCATCCCAGGGGACAATTCACCCCTCCACTTT,CASIPGDNSPLHF
.,TRBV2,15,.,TRBJ1-2,TGTGCCAGCAGTGAAGGGGGGGGCCTAAGAGATGGCTACACCTTC,CASSEGGGLRDGYTF
.,TRBV10-3,15,.,TRBJ2-1,TGTGCCATCAGTGACCTACAGGGCTCCTACAATGAGCAGTTCTTC,CAISDLQGSYNEQFF
.,TRBV18,15,.,TRBJ2-2,TGTGCCAGCTCACCGTTACCGGAGGGAACCGGGGAGCTGTTTTTT,CASSPLPEGTGELFF
.,TRBV19,13,.,TRBJ1-5,TGTGCCAGTAGTTTCGACCCGAATCAGCCCCAGCATTTT,CASSFDPNQPQHF
once,TRBV28,16,.,TRBJ1-2,TGTGCCAGCAATTGGGCCTCATCAAGGTCTATCTATGGCTACACCTTC,CASNWASSRSIYGYTF
once,TRBV29-1,11,.,TRBJ1-1,TGCAGCGCCTCGTGGGGACCGCGAGCTTTCTTT,CSASWGPRAFF
.,TRBV11-1,15,.,TRBJ1-1,TGTGCCAGCAGCCGCGATTATTTTGGGGGCACTGAAGCTTTCTTT,CASSRDYFGGTEAFF
.,TRBV5-1,13,.,TRBJ2-7,TGCGCCAGCAGCTTGTGGGCGTCCTACGAGCAGTACTTC,CASSLWASYEQYF
.,TRBV5-4,14,.,TRBJ2-4,TGTGCCAGCAGCACCCTCCGGGCCCAAAACATTCAGTACTTC,CASSTLRAQNIQYF
.,TRBV19,22,TRBD2,TRBJ2-1,TGTGCCAGTAGTATCGGGAGGGGACTAGCGGGGGGCCACCAGAGCTCCTACAATGAGCAGTTCTTC,CASSIGRGLAGGHQSSYNEQFF
once,TRBV7-9,16,.,TRBJ1-5,TGTGCCAGCGTAGAACAGGGTGAGGAGCTCAATCAGCCCCAGCATTTT,CASVEQGEELNQPQHF
.,TRBV12-3/TRBV12-4,12,.,TRBJ2-1,TGTGCCAGCAGTTTCGGGAGCTCTGAGCAGTTCTTC,CASSFGSSEQFF
.,TRBV19,16,.,TRBJ2-6,TGTGCCAGTAGTATAGATTCGGCAGGGAGGGCCAACGTCCTGACTTTC,CASSIDSAGRANVLTF
once,TRBV7-2,16,TRBD2,TRBJ2-7,TGTGCCAGCAGCTTAGCCCCCGGGGGGTTAGCCTACGAGCAGTACTTC,CASSLAPGGLAYEQYF
.,TRBV18,14,.,TRBJ2-2,TGTGCCAGCTCACCACGACAAAACACCGGGGAGCTGTTTTTT,CASSPRQNTGELFF
.,TRBV5-1,17,TRBD2,TRBJ2-3,TGCGCCAGCAGCTTGGGACTGCGGGGGGGCCAATCAGATACGCAGTATTTT,CASSLGLRGGQSDTQYF
few,TRBV2,13,.,TRBJ1-2,TGTGCCAGCAGTGCGGACGGGAAAGGGAGCTACACCTTC,CASSADGKGSYTF
few,TRBV12-3/TRBV12-4,13,.,TRBJ1-1,TGTGCCAGCAGTTTAGTCCAGTTTGCCGAAGCTTTCTTT,CASSLVQFAEAFF
.,TRBV11-3,15,.,TRBJ2-7,TGTGCCAGCAGCTTAGGGCTTGGGCAGCCATTCGAGCAGTACTTC,CASSLGLGQPFEQYF
.,TRBV29-1,13,.,TRBJ2-2,TGCAGCGTTCGGGTCGGGGGAACCGGGGAGCTGTTTTTT,CSVRVGGTGELFF
.,TRBV6-6,14,TRBD1,TRBJ1-2,TGTGCCAGCAGTTGGGGACAGAACGTCTATGGCTACACCTTC,CASSWGQNVYGYTF
.,TRBV6-1,13,.,TRBJ1-1,TGTGCCAGCAGGCGGGGGACAAACACTGAAGCTTTCTTT,CASRRGTNTEAFF
.,TRBV6-2/TRBV6-3,12,.,TRBJ1-2,TGTGCCAGCAGTTACGTGAGCTATGGCTACACCTTC,CASSYVSYGYTF
.,TRBV28,11,.,TRBJ2-1,TGTGCCAGCAAAGCGACAAATGAGCAGTTCTTC,CASKATNEQFF
.,TRBV6-2/TRBV6-3,13,.,TRBJ1-1,TGTGCCAGCAGTTACGAGGAGAACACTGAAGCTTTCTTT,CASSYEENTEAFF
.,TRBV6-2/TRBV6-3,13,.,TRBJ2-1,TGTGCCAGCAGTTACGGGTCCCCTAGGAAGCAGTTCTTC,CASSYGSPRKQFF
.,TRBV19,15,TRBD1,TRBJ2-7,TGTGCCAGTAAAAGGGGACAGGGCAATTCCTACGAGCAGTACTTC,CASKRGQGNSYEQYF
.,TRBV2,14,.,TRBJ2-7,TGTGCCAGCAGGGGACCGCTAGAAACCTACGAGCAGTACTTC,CASRGPLETYEQYF
.,TRBV6-5,11,.,TRBJ2-7,TGTGCCAGCACGGAACTCTACGAGCAGTACTTC,CASTELYEQYF
.,TRBV24-1,18,.,TRBJ2-1,TGTGCCACCAGTGATCCCAACCCAGGGGTTAGCTCCTACAATGAGCAGTTCTTC,CATSDPNPGVSSYNEQFF
once,TRBV16,14,.,TRBJ2-2,TGTGCCAGCAGCCAATTCCGGGGCACCGGGGAGCTGTTTTTT,CASSQFRGTGELFF
.,TRBV18,13,.,TRBJ1-2,TGTGCCAGCTCACGGACCCAAGGGGATGGCTACACCTTC,CASSRTQGDGYTF
few,TRBV19,17,.,TRBJ2-2,TGTGCCAGTAGTATACGTTCTGCGTTAGATTTCCCCGGGGAGCTGTTTTTT,CASSIRSALDFPGELFF
.,TRBV5-6,13,.,TRBJ2-5,TGTGCCAGCAGCTTGTCCAGCCAAGAGACCCAGTACTTC,CASSLSSQETQYF
.,TRBV27,14,.,TRBJ2-7,TGTGCCAGCAGTTCCGGGACGGCCGCCTACGAGCAGTACTTC,CASSSGTAAYEQYF
.,TRBV20-1,11,.,TRBJ2-7,TGCAGTGCCTCCTGGGGTGTCGAGCAGTACTTC,CSASWGVEQYF
.,TRBV19,14,.,TRBJ1-3,TGTGCCAGCAGAGCGGTGGGGTCTGGAAACACCATATATTTT,CASRAVGSGNTIYF
.,TRBV6-4,16,.,TRBJ2-7,TGTGCCAGCAGTGACTCGAAGGTAGGCAGCTCCTACGAGCAGTACTTC,CASSDSKVGSSYEQYF